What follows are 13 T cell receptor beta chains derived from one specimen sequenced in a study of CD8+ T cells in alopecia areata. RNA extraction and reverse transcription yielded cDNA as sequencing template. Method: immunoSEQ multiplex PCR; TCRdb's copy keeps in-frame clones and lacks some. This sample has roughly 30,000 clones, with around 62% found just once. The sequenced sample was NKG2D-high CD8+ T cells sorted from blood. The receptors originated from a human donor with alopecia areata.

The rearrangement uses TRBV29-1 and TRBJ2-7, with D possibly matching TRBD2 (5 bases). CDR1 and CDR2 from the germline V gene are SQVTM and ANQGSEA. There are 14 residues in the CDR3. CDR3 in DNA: TGCAGACACTATAACCTACTAGGATTCAGCGAGCAGTACTTC. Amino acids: CRHYNLLGFSEQYF.

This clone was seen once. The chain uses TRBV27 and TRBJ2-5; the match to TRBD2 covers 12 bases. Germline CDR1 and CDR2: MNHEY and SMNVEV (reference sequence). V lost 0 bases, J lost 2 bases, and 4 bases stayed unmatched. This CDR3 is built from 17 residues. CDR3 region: CASSLSLLAGGQETQYF. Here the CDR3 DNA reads TGTGCCAGCAGTTTATCGTTGCTAGCGGGAGGGCAAGAGACCCAGTACTTC.

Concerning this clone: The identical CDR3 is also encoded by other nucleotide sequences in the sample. CDR3 nucleotides: TGTGCCAGCAGCTTAGTAGGGGGATCCTACGAGCAGTACTTC. Translated: CASSLVGGSYEQYF. V usage is TRBV11-2 and J usage is TRBJ2-7; a possible D gene is TRBD1 (6 bases). Per the germline V gene, CDR1 is SGHAT and CDR2 is FQNNGV. This CDR3 spans 14 amino acids. The V gene lost 1 base and the J gene lost 1 base, with 8 bases spanning the gap.

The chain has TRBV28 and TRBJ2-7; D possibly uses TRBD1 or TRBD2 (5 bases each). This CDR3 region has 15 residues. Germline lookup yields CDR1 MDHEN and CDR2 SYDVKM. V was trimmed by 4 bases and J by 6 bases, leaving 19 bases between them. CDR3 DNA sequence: TGTGCCAGCAGTTCGACCGGGACGTCCGGGACCGAGCAGTACTTC. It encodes CASSSTGTSGTEQYF.

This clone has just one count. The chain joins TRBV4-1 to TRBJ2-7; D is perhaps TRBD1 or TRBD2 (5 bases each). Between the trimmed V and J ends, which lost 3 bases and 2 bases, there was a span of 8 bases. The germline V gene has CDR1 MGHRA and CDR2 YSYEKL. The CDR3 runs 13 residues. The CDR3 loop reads CASSQGRTYEQYF. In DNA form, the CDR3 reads TGCGCCAGCAGCCAGGGACGGACCTACGAGCAGTACTTC.

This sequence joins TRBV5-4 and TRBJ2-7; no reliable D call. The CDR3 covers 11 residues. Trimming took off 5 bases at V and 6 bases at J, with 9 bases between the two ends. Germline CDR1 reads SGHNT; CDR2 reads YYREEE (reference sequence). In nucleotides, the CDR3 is TGTGCCAGCAGTAATTCGGGCGAGCAGTACTTC. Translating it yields CASSNSGEQYF.

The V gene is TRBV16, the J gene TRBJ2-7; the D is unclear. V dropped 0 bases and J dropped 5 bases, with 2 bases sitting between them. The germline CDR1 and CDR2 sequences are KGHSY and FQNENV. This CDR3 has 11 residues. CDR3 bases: TGTGCCAGCAGCCAATCAGACGAGCAGTACTTC. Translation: CASSQSDEQYF.

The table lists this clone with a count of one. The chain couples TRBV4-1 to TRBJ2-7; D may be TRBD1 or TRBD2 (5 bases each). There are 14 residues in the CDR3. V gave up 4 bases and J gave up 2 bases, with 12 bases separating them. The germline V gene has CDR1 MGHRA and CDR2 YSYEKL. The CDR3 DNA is TGCGCCAGCAGCCCGGGACCGAAAGCCTACGAGCAGTACTTC. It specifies CASSPGPKAYEQYF.

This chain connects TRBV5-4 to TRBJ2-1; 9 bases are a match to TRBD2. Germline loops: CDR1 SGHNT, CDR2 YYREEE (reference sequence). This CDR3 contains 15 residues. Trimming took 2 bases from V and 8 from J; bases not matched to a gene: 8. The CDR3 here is CASSFSGSSGDEQFF. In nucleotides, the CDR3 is TGTGCCAGCAGCTTTAGCGGGAGCTCGGGGGATGAGCAGTTCTTC.

CDR3 region: CASSYLGDGANVLTF. CDR3 coding DNA: TGTGCCAGCAGCTATCTCGGGGATGGGGCCAACGTCCTGACTTTC. The J gene is TRBJ2-6, the V gene TRBV28; D perhaps matches TRBD2 (5 bases). The V gene's germline CDR1 is MDHEN and CDR2 SYDVKM. The germline V and J ends were trimmed by 6 bases and 3 bases, with 12 bases remaining between them. The CDR3 totals 15 residues.

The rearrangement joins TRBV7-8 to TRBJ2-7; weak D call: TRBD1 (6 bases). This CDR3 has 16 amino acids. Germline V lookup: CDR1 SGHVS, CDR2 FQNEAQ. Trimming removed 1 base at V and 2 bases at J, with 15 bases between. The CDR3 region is CASSLEGRGPPYEQYF. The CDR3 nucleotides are TGTGCCAGCAGCTTAGAGGGCAGGGGCCCCCCCTACGAGCAGTACTTC.

For the CDR3, the DNA is TGCAGCGTTGAATTTAGACAGGCCCCCTACGAGCAGTACTTC. Translating gives CSVEFRQAPYEQYF. J is TRBJ2-7 and V is TRBV29-1, with TRBD1 as a possible D gene (6 bases). This CDR3 is built from 14 residues. Trimming pared 2 bases from V and 2 bases from J, leaving 13 bases between. In germline, CDR1 is SQVTM, CDR2 ANQGSEA.

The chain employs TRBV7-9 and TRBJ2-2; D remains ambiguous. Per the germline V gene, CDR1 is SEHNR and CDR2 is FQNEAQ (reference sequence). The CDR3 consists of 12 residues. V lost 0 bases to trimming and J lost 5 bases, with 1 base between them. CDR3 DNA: TGTGCCAGCAGCTTAGCAACCGGGGAGCTGTTTTTT. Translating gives CASSLATGELFF. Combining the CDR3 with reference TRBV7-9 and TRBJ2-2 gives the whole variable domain DTGVSQNPRHKITKRGQNVTFRCDPISEHNRLYWYRQTLGQGPEFLTYFQNEAQLEKSRLLSDRFSAERPKGSFSTLEIQRTEQGDSAMYLCASSLATGELFFGEGSRLTVL.